These 27 T cell receptor beta chains originate from one sample sequenced in a study of identical twins. One entry per CDR3 protein results from TCRdb running MiXCR on the 5' RACE reads. The sample includes 1.5 million to 2 million distinct CDR3 sequences, around 29% seen only once; the top ten take under 0.35%. The sequencing input was cord blood. These receptor sequences come from a newborn girl in good health.

In this sample, this clonotype turned up once. The chain carries TRBV9 and TRBJ2-7; a possible D gene is TRBD1 (5 bases). The V and J ends lost 0 bases and 6 bases respectively, with 10 bases between them. CDR3 length: 13 amino acids. Germline V lookup: CDR1 SGDLS, CDR2 YYNGEE. CDR3 residues: CASSVVADSEQYF. The CDR3 DNA reads TGTGCCAGCAGCGTAGTAGCAGACAGCGAGCAGTACTTC.

This clonotype was detected many times. J is TRBJ2-5 and V is TRBV2; 11 bases agree with TRBD2. The CDR3 has 14 residues. The germline V gene encodes CDR1 SNHLY and CDR2 FYNNEI. V lost 1 base to trimming and J lost 5 bases; unmatched junction nucleotides: 0. CDR3 bases: TGTGCCAGCAGTGAAGGACTAGCGGGGGAGACCCAGTACTTC. Protein: CASSEGLAGETQYF.

The chain combines TRBV20-1 with TRBJ2-1, with TRBD2 matching 8 bases. The CDR3 extends over 14 amino acids. Germline CDR1 is DFQATT and CDR2 is SNEGSKA (reference sequence). V gave up 7 bases and J gave up 4 bases; unmatched junction bases: 9. CDR3 in amino acids: CSGPSGGGYNEQFF. The DNA of the CDR3 is TGCAGTGGCCCATCCGGGGGGGGGTACAATGAGCAGTTCTTC.

The rearrangement links TRBV7-9 to TRBJ2-1, with D hard to call. CDR1 and CDR2 (germline): SEHNR, FQNEAQ (reference sequence). V dropped 1 base and J dropped 0 bases, with 10 bases sitting between them. This CDR3 comprises 16 residues. The CDR3 region is CASSLGRSFSYNEQFF. Here the CDR3 DNA reads TGTGCCAGCAGCTTAGGGCGCTCCTTCTCCTACAATGAGCAGTTCTTC.

This clonotype appeared a few times. The chain couples TRBV5-1 to TRBJ1-4; 7 nucleotides match TRBD1. The germline V gene encodes CDR1 SGHRS and CDR2 YFSETQ. The CDR3 is 15 residues long. J gave up 4 bases and V 1 base, and 4 bases lay outside the gene matches. This CDR3 is CASSLMGQSNEKLFF. For the CDR3, the DNA is TGCGCCAGCAGCTTGATGGGACAGAGTAATGAAAAACTGTTTTTT.

The chain has TRBV10-3 and TRBJ1-1; a possible D gene is TRBD1 (6 bases). This CDR3 region has 18 residues. Trimming shortened V by 0 bases and J by 1 base, and 18 bases separated the two germline ends. The germline V gene has CDR1 ENHRY and CDR2 SYGVKD. The CDR3 loop reads CAISESEGGLTKNTEAFF. As DNA, the CDR3 is TGTGCCATCAGTGAGTCTGAAGGGGGACTTACCAAGAACACTGAAGCTTTCTTT.

The chain links TRBV7-9 to TRBJ2-3; D unclear. The germline V and J ends were trimmed by 2 bases and 3 bases, with 9 bases remaining between them. There are 14 residues in the CDR3. Germline values: CDR1 SEHNR, CDR2 FQNEAQ (reference sequence). The CDR3 DNA sequence: TGTGCCAGCAGCTTAAGTCTCTGGACAGATACGCAGTATTTT. It is translated as CASSLSLWTDTQYF.

V and J are TRBV6-1 and TRBJ1-2, with D maybe TRBD1 (6 bases). The CDR3 consists of 15 residues. Per the germline V gene, CDR1 is MNHNS and CDR2 is SASEGT. V lost 1 base to trimming and J lost 1 base, with 10 bases between them. CDR3 sequence: CASSEGTAINYGYTF. The CDR3 bases are TGTGCCAGCAGTGAAGGGACAGCCATTAACTATGGCTACACCTTC.

The genes are TRBV20-1 and TRBJ1-4, with 12 nucleotides matching TRBD1. The length of the CDR3 is 16 residues. V shed 6 bases and J 0 bases; nucleotides not matched to a gene: 5. Germline CDR1 DFQATT, CDR2 SNEGSKA (reference sequence). In DNA, the CDR3 is TGCAGTGCGACCGGGACAGGGGGCGCAACTAATGAAAAACTGTTTTTT. Translated, it gives CSATGTGGATNEKLFF.

This clonotype was observed a few times. The chain joins TRBV6-1 to TRBJ2-3, with D unclear. Between the trimmed V and J ends, which lost 4 bases and 4 bases, there was a span of 12 bases. Germline CDR1 is MNHNS and CDR2 is SASEGT. The CDR3 runs 14 residues. The CDR3 reads CASSAAVNPDTQYF. CDR3 DNA sequence: TGTGCCAGCAGTGCAGCAGTCAATCCAGATACGCAGTATTTT.

In regard to this clonotype: A much larger clone lies a single base off, so this may be a read error. V gene TRBV12-3 or TRBV12-4 combines with J gene TRBJ1-4, with 7 bases aligning to TRBD1. This CDR3 spans 12 amino acids. The CDR3 reads CASRTGFERLFF. As DNA, the CDR3 is TGTGCCAGCAGGACAGGGTTTGAAAGACTGTTTTTT.

In its sample, this clonotype was seen once. This may be a read error, as it is one base from a much larger clone. The V and J genes are TRBV6-6 and TRBJ1-5; 8 positions match TRBD1. Germline trimming cut 2 bases from V and 2 bases from J; bases unmatched to any gene: 2. This CDR3 has 15 amino acids. Germline CDR1 reads MNHNY; CDR2 reads SVGAGI (reference sequence). CDR3 residues: CASSYPGQGNQPQHF. The CDR3 DNA sequence: TGTGCCAGCAGTTACCCGGGACAGGGCAATCAGCCCCAGCATTTT.

This clonotype appeared a few times. The V gene is TRBV2, the J gene TRBJ2-3, with TRBD2 matching 13 bases. V shed 6 bases, J shed 2 bases, and the junction held 14 bases outside the gene matches. CDR1 is SNHLY and CDR2 is FYNNEI in the germline V gene. The CDR3 sequence is 19 residues long. Here the CDR3 reads CASSLTSGRAGGFTDTQYF. CDR3 DNA: TGTGCCAGCAGCCTAACTAGCGGGAGGGCCGGTGGTTTCACAGATACGCAGTATTTT. Drawing the rest from reference TRBV2 and TRBJ2-3, the complete variable domain is EPEVTQTPSHQVTQMGQEVILRCVPISNHLYFYWYRQILGQKVEFLVSFYNNEISEKSEIFDDQFSVERPDGSNFTLKIRSTKLEDSAMYFCASSLTSGRAGGFTDTQYFGPGTRLTVL.

The V call is TRBV25-1, the J call TRBJ1-3; no clear D gene. CDR1 and CDR2 (germline): MGHDK, SYGVNS. The ends were cut back, 3 bases at V and 6 bases at J, with 12 bases in the middle. CDR3 size: 14 residues. The CDR3 region has the DNA TGTGCCAGCAGTGACCCCAAATCAATAAACACCATATATTTT. Amino acid sequence: CASSDPKSINTIYF.

A note on this clonotype: The junction does not match germline at one end; this may be a read error. The chain has TRBV7-2 and TRBJ2-2, with 7 bases identical to TRBD2. The CDR3 is 16 amino acids. Per germline, CDR1 SGHTA and CDR2 FQGNSA. CDR3 coding DNA: TGTGCTAGCAGCCTGAGACTAGCTGCGAACACCGGGGAGCTGTTTTTT. Protein product: CASSLRLAANTGELFF.

Comment on this clonotype: Germline and junction disagree at one end, which may indicate a read error. This rearrangement joins TRBV7-8 to TRBJ2-1; 10 bases fit TRBD2. Germline V CDR1 and CDR2: SGHVS, FQNEAQ. The CDR3 consists of 19 residues. The CDR3 DNA sequence: TGTGCCTGCAGCCCATATGTGCTAGCGGGGGCCGATTCCTACAATGAGCAGTTCTTC. This encodes CACSPYVLAGADSYNEQFF.

The rearrangement uses TRBV20-1 and TRBJ2-1, with D hard to call. CDR3 length: 13 residues. Trimming took 1 base from V and 7 from J, leaving 11 bases between them. CDR1 DFQATT and CDR2 SNEGSKA come from the germline V gene (reference sequence). CDR3 sequence: CSARGALGNEQFF. The CDR3 region has the DNA TGCAGTGCTAGAGGCGCCCTAGGGAATGAGCAGTTCTTC.

This clonotype was seen only a few times. The rearrangement links TRBV18 to TRBJ2-3, with a tentative D call TRBD1 (6 bases). Germline loops: CDR1 KGHSH, CDR2 LQKENI. The V end was cut by 2 bases, the J end by 5 bases, with 17 bases between. The CDR3 consists of 16 residues. The chain's CDR3 is CASSPRTPRGGDTQYF. CDR3 coding DNA: TGTGCCAGCTCACCAAGGACCCCCAGGGGTGGAGATACGCAGTATTTT.

The chain employs TRBV28 and TRBJ2-5; D not certain. V was shortened by 2 bases and J by 11 bases, with 18 bases between the two germline ends. The germline gives CDR1 MDHEN, CDR2 SYDVKM. The CDR3 loop spans 14 amino acids. CDR3 amino acids: CASSLSPPLNEQYF. The DNA of the CDR3 is TGTGCCAGCAGTTTAAGCCCCCCCCTTAATGAGCAGTACTTC.

V gene TRBV6-1 combines with J gene TRBJ2-3; tentatively, D is TRBD2 (6 bases). The CDR3 length is 15 residues. CDR1 MNHNS and CDR2 SASEGT come from the germline V gene. Trimming shortened V by 6 bases and J by 0 bases, and 13 bases separated the two germline ends. CDR3 in amino acids: CASRTSPRSTDTQYF. CDR3 DNA sequence: TGTGCCAGCAGGACTAGTCCAAGGAGCACAGATACGCAGTATTTT.

V is TRBV28 and J is TRBJ2-1; D call uncertain. The J call may be wrong; the DNA end is better matched by TRBJ2-7. Germline CDR1 is MDHEN and CDR2 is SYDVKM. The CDR3 length is 16 residues. This CDR3 reads CASSFVKSASYNEQYF. The CDR3, as DNA: TGTGCCAGCAGTTTCGTAAAGTCGGCCTCCTACAATGAGCAGTACTTC.

This clonotype was found a few times. The V call is TRBV7-8, the J call TRBJ1-5; 9 nucleotides agree with TRBD1. The V segment lost 1 base and the J segment 6 bases; nucleotides outside the gene matches: 7. The CDR3 totals 16 residues. Germline V gene lookup returns CDR1 SGHVS and CDR2 FQNEAQ. The CDR3 DNA reads TGTGCCAGCAGCTTAGTAGGGGGGACAGGGCGTCAGCCCCAGCATTTT. It is translated as CASSLVGGTGRQPQHF.

This clonotype was detected only a few times. The rearrangement joins TRBV2 to TRBJ2-7; D is possibly TRBD1 (5 bases). TRBJ2-4 explains the end of the DNA better; the J call may be wrong. The CDR3 has 13 amino acids. Germline CDR1 is SNHLY and CDR2 is FYNNEI. The DNA of the CDR3 is TGTGCCAGCAGTGACGCCCCCAGGGACATTCAGTACTTC. Translation gives CASSDAPRDIQYF.

This clonotype was seen a single time. The chain uses TRBV4-2 and TRBJ2-7; 9 bases match TRBD2. Germline trimming cut 1 base from V and 3 bases from J; bases unmatched to any gene: 7. Germline CDR1 reads LGHNA; CDR2 reads YNFKEQ. CDR3 length equals 16 residues. The CDR3 sequence is CASSQGSPSGVYEQYF. The CDR3 DNA follows: TGTGCCAGCAGCCAAGGGAGCCCTAGCGGGGTCTACGAGCAGTACTTC.

This clonotype was counted a few times. This rearrangement joins TRBV6-2 or TRBV6-3 to TRBJ1-2; unclear D gene. Germline V gene sequence: CDR1 MNHEY, CDR2 SVGEGT. The length of the CDR3 is 14 residues. V was trimmed by 0 bases and J by 2 bases, leaving 7 bases between them. CDR3 loop: CASSYSFLNYGYTF. The DNA for the CDR3 is TGTGCCAGCAGTTACTCCTTCCTCAACTATGGCTACACCTTC.

As to this clonotype: Possible read error: a much larger clone is one base away. The chain recombines TRBV7-2 with TRBJ1-2; no reliable D call. Germline V gene data show CDR1 as SGHTA and CDR2 as FQGNSA. The CDR3 is made up of 13 amino acids. The CDR3 sequence is CVSSLARAYGYTF. The CDR3, as DNA: TGTGTCAGCAGCTTGGCCCGAGCCTATGGCTACACCTTC.

In this sample, this clonotype turned up a few times. The V and J genes are TRBV28 and TRBJ1-5, with D perhaps matching TRBD1 (5 bases). V lost 4 bases and J lost 3, with 13 bases in between. CDR3 length equals 15 residues. Germline CDR1 reads MDHEN; CDR2 reads SYDVKM. CDR3 amino acids: CASSSQGQINQPQHF. In nucleotides, the CDR3 is TGTGCCAGCAGTTCCCAGGGCCAGATCAATCAGCCCCAGCATTTT. The full variable domain, completed using reference TRBV28 and TRBJ1-5, is DVKVTQSSRYLVKRTGEKVFLECVQDMDHENMFWYRQDPGLGLRLIYFSYDVKMKEKGDIPEGYSVSREKKERFSLILESASTNQTSMYLCASSSQGQINQPQHFGDGTRLSIL.